Below are 18 T cell receptor beta chains sequenced from a single sample in a study of blood T cell repertoires in COVID-19. Profiled with immunoSEQ multiplex PCR; TCRdb holds only in-frame clones, not every one. The sample carries hundreds of thousands of clones, 86% recorded once. Sequences were obtained from peripheral blood. Receptors originate from an elderly man with acute or convalescent COVID-19.

The CDR3 reads CASSFGGPNNYGYTF. The DNA of the CDR3 is TGTGCCAGCAGTTTCGGAGGGCCGAATAACTATGGCTACACCTTC. This sequence joins TRBV27 and TRBJ1-2; no reliable D call. Germline V lookup: CDR1 MNHEY, CDR2 SMNVEV (reference sequence). CDR3 size: 15 residues. V lost 3 bases to trimming and J lost 1 base, with 12 bases between them.

V and J are TRBV7-2 and TRBJ1-4; TRBD1 agrees at 9 bases. This CDR3 has 14 amino acids. Germline V lookup: CDR1 SGHTA, CDR2 FQGNSA. The J segment lost 8 bases and the V segment lost 5 bases, leaving 6 bases of the junction unmatched. DNA of the CDR3: TGTGCCAGCAGCCTACAGGGGGCTAGGGAAAAACTGTTTTTT. Its protein product is CASSLQGAREKLFF.

The chain employs TRBV7-3 and TRBJ2-1; 9 bases line up with TRBD2. Trimming cost V 2 bases and J 7 bases; bases outside gene matches: 3. The CDR3 has 14 residues. Germline-derived CDR1 and CDR2 are SGHTA and FQGTGA. In DNA form, the CDR3 reads TGTGCCAGCAGCTTAGCGGGAGGGGGAAATGAGCAGTTCTTC. Its translation: CASSLAGGGNEQFF.

This clone occurred a few times. The chain employs TRBV20-1 and TRBJ2-5, with D unclear. Deletions cut 7 bases from V and 4 bases from J, with 10 bases between. The CDR3 is made up of 11 amino acids. The germline gives CDR1 DFQATT, CDR2 SNEGSKA (reference sequence). The CDR3 reads CSGAGPETQYF. The CDR3 nucleotides are TGCAGTGGGGCTGGGCCAGAGACCCAGTACTTC.

A single count supports this clone. V usage is TRBV6-5 and J usage is TRBJ2-7; D is perhaps TRBD2 (6 bases). V was clipped by 6 bases and J by 5 bases, with 20 bases between them. Germline V gives CDR1 MNHEY, CDR2 SVGAGI. This CDR3 contains 15 residues. CDR3: CASRPLGGGGHEQYV. CDR3 nucleotides: TGTGCCAGCAGACCTTTGGGGGGAGGAGGGCACGAGCAGTACGTC.

J is TRBJ2-1 and V is TRBV10-2; TRBD2 agrees at 10 bases. This CDR3 has 14 residues. V lost 3 bases, J lost 6 bases, and 2 bases stayed unmatched. CDR1 WSHSY and CDR2 SAAADI come from the germline V gene. CDR3 region: CASSELAGLNEQFF. The CDR3 DNA reads TGCGCCAGCAGTGAACTAGCGGGACTCAATGAGCAGTTCTTC.

This rearrangement joins TRBV7-9 to TRBJ1-2, with a tentative D call TRBD1 (5 bases). Trimming removed 1 base from V and 6 bases from J, with 12 bases in between. Per germline, CDR1 SEHNR and CDR2 FQNEAQ (reference sequence). There are 14 residues in the CDR3. In DNA form, the CDR3 reads TGTGCCAGCAGCTTAGTGGGGCCCGGCGATGGCTACACCTTC. Translation: CASSLVGPGDGYTF.

CDR3 sequence (DNA): TGTGCCAGCAGCTTGGGACTAGCGGGGGGGCTTGCAGAGACCCAGTACTTC. It codes for CASSLGLAGGLAETQYF. This chain joins TRBV5-8 and TRBJ2-5; 14 bases line up with TRBD2. The CDR3 consists of 17 residues. V dropped 0 bases and J dropped 4; count of bases not matched to a gene: 5. Germline V gives CDR1 SGHTS, CDR2 YDEGEE.

This chain's CDR3 is CASSPRGQGGTQYF. Written as DNA, the CDR3 is TGTGCCAGCAGTCCCCGGGGACAGGGAGGGACCCAGTACTTC. V usage is TRBV28 and J usage is TRBJ2-5, with 9 bases matching TRBD1. The CDR3 is 14 amino acids. Germline CDR1 MDHEN, CDR2 SYDVKM. The V gene end was trimmed by 5 bases and the J gene end by 7 bases; junction bases not matched to a gene: 8. Supplemented by reference TRBV28 and TRBJ2-5, the full variable domain reads DVKVTQSSRYLVKRTGEKVFLECVQDMDHENMFWYRQDPGLGLRLIYFSYDVKMKEKGDIPEGYSVSREKKERFSLILESASTNQTSMYLCASSPRGQGGTQYFGPGTRLLVL.

This clone has just a few counts. The V and J genes are TRBV9 and TRBJ2-1, with 8 bases aligning to TRBD2. V dropped 2 bases and J dropped 1; count of bases not matched to a gene: 2. CDR3 length: 15 amino acids. CDR1 is SGDLS, CDR2 YYNGEE, per germline. The CDR3 DNA is TGTGCCAGCAGCGTCGTAGCGGGGTCCTACAATGAGCAGTTCTTC. This sequence encodes CASSVVAGSYNEQFF. The entire variable domain, with the rest obtained from reference TRBV9 and TRBJ2-1, is as follows: DSGVTQTPKHLITATGQRVTLRCSPRSGDLSVYWYQQSLDQGLQFLIQYYNGEERAKGNILERFSAQQFPDLHSELNLSSLELGDSALYFCASSVVAGSYNEQFFGPGTRLTVL.

This clone showed up just a few times. The gene calls are TRBV30 and TRBJ2-7; D might be TRBD2 (5 bases). The CDR3 is 13 amino acids. Germline V gives CDR1 GTSNPN, CDR2 SVGIG (reference sequence). With 3 bases removed from V and 0 bases from J, the gap between germline ends came to 9 bases. As DNA, the CDR3 is TGTGCCTGGAGACGTGGGAGCTCCTACGAGCAGTACTTC. Protein product: CAWRRGSSYEQYF.

V usage is TRBV25-1 and J usage is TRBJ2-1; 12 nucleotides line up with TRBD1. The V and J ends lost 6 bases and 8 bases, in that order; junction bases with no gene match: 14. CDR3 length: 17 residues. CDR1 and CDR2 (germline): MGHDK, SYGVNS. CDR3 amino acids: CASRATWGDRGPYEQFF. DNA of the CDR3: TGTGCCAGCAGGGCCACGTGGGGGGACAGGGGGCCTTATGAGCAGTTCTTC.

The chain employs TRBV24-1 and TRBJ2-3; 10 bases are shared with TRBD1. The CDR3 loop spans 17 amino acids. Germline V gives CDR1 KGHDR, CDR2 SFDVKD. V shed 1 base, J shed 4 bases, and the junction held 7 bases outside the gene matches. In DNA, the CDR3 is TGTGCCACCAGTGATTTACAGGGACAGGGGATTGCAGATACGCAGTATTTT. Amino acid sequence: CATSDLQGQGIADTQYF.

The chain couples TRBV6-5 to TRBJ2-1, with TRBD2 matching 8 bases. Per germline, CDR1 MNHEY and CDR2 SVGAGI. This CDR3 is built from 15 residues. V gave up 7 bases and J gave up 9 bases; unmatched junction bases: 14. The CDR3, as DNA: TGTGCCAGCACTCAACTGGCGGGAGGCTCTGGTGAGCAGTTCTTC. Translating gives CASTQLAGGSGEQFF.

The J gene is TRBJ2-1, the V gene TRBV6-2 or TRBV6-3; the match to TRBD2 covers 14 bases. The V gene's germline CDR1 is MNHEY and CDR2 SVGEGT. The CDR3 length is 19 residues. Germline trimming cut 0 bases from V and 6 bases from J; bases unmatched to any gene: 10. The CDR3, as DNA: TGTGCCAGCAGTTACTCTAAAAGACTAGCGGGAGGGCCGGTCAATGAGCAGTTCTTC. It codes for CASSYSKRLAGGPVNEQFF.

The chain couples TRBV28 to TRBJ2-1, with TRBD1 matching over 8 bases. The CDR3 totals 14 residues. The V segment lost 6 bases and the J segment 7 bases; nucleotides outside the gene matches: 8. Germline CDR1 and CDR2: MDHEN and SYDVKM. CDR3 DNA sequence: TGTGCCAGCAGCACGGGACAGGCTTGGAATGAGCAGTTCTTC. It specifies CASSTGQAWNEQFF.

The gene calls are TRBV12-5 and TRBJ2-1; 11 bases map to TRBD2. The germline V gene encodes CDR1 LGHNT and CDR2 FRNRAP. This CDR3 spans 15 amino acids. The V gene end was trimmed by 6 bases and the J gene end by 5 bases; junction bases not matched to a gene: 6. The CDR3 DNA sequence: TGTGCTAGTGGCCGGCGACTAGCGGGGAACAATGAGCAGTTCTTC. Translation: CASGRRLAGNNEQFF.

The V gene is TRBV9, the J gene TRBJ1-5; 9 nucleotides agree with TRBD1. This CDR3 region has 16 residues. V was clipped by 0 bases and J by 5 bases; unmatched bases: 6. CDR1 and CDR2 (germline): SGDLS, YYNGEE. CDR3 coding DNA: TGTGCCAGCAGCGTAGGGGACAGGGCTGGGGATCAGCCCCAGCATTTT. This codes for CASSVGDRAGDQPQHF.